This TCR beta chain was captured by sequencing in a study of shared clonotypes between healthy human individuals. Trimming at V came to 3 bases and at J to 9 bases, leaving 13 bases not matched to a gene. The CDR3 has 15 residues. CDR1 GTSNPN and CDR2 SVGIG come from the germline V gene (reference sequence). Only in-frame clones appear in the TCRdb table, and some are missing; sequencing was by immunoSEQ multiplex PCR. The data contain 1.5 million to 2.5 million clones, about 95% of them singletons. CD45RO-negative CD8 cells positively selected for CCR7 made up the naive population, which excluded terminally differentiated effector memory CD45RA+ cells.

Sequencing used naive CD8+ T cells sorted from blood. The chain recombines TRBV30 with TRBJ2-1; 8 bases line up with TRBD2. This TCR came from a man younger than 35 in good health. The CDR3, as DNA: TGTGCCTGGAGCGGGGAGTCGGGAGGGTGGGGTGAGCAGTTCTTC. It codes for CAWSGESGGWGEQFF. The complete variable domain, with remaining parts taken from reference TRBV30 and TRBJ2-1, reads SQTIHQWPATLVQPVGSPLSLECTVEGTSNPNLYWYRQAAGRGLQLLFYSVGIGQISSEVPQNLSASRPQDRQFILSSKKLLLSDSGFYLCAWSGESGGWGEQFFGPGTRLTVL.